This T cell receptor (beta chain) was retrieved from a study of blood T cell repertoires in COVID-19. As for the study in general: Italy, Spain and the United States were the sources of the convalescent and acute COVID-19 samples. Sample material is recorded as cDNA or gDNA derived from T cells, B-cell-depleted T cells, or PBMCs.

The germline V gene encodes CDR1 ENHRY and CDR2 SYGVKD. CDR3 length equals 14 residues. Trimming took 6 bases from V and 1 from J; bases not matched to a gene: 4. Assay used: immunoSEQ multiplex PCR; TCRdb lists only in-frame clones, some missing. The repertoire consists of fewer than 60,000 clones, with around 80% occurring once and the leading ten covering under 30%. Sequencing used peripheral blood. This sequence originates from a man between 65 and 85 years old with acute or convalescent COVID-19. J is TRBJ1-1 and V is TRBV10-3; 8 bases line up with TRBD1. The DNA of the CDR3 is TGTGCCATCAGACAGGACAGGGAGAACACTGAAGCTTTCTTT. Translated: CAIRQDRENTEAFF.